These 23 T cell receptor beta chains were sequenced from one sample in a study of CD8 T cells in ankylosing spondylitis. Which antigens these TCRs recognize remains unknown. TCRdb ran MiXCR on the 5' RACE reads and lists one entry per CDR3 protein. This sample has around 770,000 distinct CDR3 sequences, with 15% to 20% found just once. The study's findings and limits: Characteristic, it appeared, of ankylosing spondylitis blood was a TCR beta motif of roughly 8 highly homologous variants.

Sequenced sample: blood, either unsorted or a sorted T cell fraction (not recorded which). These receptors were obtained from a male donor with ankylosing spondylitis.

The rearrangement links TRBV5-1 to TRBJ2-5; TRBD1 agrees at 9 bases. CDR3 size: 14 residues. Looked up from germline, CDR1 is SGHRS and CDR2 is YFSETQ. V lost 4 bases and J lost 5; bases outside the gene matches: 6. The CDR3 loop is CASSGTGGSETQYF. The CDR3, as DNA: TGCGCCAGCAGCGGTACAGGGGGCTCGGAGACCCAGTACTTC. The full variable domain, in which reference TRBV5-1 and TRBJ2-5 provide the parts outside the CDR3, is KAGVTQTPRYLIKTRGQQVTLSCSPISGHRSVSWYQQTPGQGLQFLFEYFSETQRNKGNFPGRFSGRQFSNSRSEMNVSTLELGDSALYLCASSGTGGSETQYFGPGTRLLVL.

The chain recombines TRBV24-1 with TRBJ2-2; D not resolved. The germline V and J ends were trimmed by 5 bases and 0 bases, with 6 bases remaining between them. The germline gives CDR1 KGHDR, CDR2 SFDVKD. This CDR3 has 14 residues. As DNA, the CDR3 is TGTGCCACCAGTGGTCACCCGAACACCGGGGAGCTGTTTTTT. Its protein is CATSGHPNTGELFF.

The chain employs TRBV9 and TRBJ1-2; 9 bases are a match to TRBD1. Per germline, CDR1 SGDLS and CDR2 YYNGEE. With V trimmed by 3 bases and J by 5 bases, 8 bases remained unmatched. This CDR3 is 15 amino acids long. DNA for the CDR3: TGTGCCAGCAGCGGCCGGGACAGGGTAGGGTATGGCTACACCTTC. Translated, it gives CASSGRDRVGYGYTF.

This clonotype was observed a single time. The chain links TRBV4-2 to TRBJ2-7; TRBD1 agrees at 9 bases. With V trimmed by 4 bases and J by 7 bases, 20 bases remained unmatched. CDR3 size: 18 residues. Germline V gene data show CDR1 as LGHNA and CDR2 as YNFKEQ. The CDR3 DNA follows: TGTGCCAGCAGCCGGACAGGGGAGCAAAAGGACCATCGGAGGGAGCAGTACTTC. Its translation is CASSRTGEQKDHRREQYF.

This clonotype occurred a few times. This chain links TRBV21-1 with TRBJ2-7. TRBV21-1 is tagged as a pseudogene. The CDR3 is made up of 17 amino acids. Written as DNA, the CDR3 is TGTGCCAGCAGCAAAGATTATCTCCTAGGGTTTCCCTACGAGCAGTACTTC. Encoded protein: CASSKDYLLGFPYEQYF.

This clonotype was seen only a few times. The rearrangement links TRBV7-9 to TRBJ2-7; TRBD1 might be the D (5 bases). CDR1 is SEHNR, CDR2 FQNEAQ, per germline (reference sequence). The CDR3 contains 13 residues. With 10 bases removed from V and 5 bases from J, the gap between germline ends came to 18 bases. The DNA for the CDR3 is TGTGCCACCGATGGCGTCCAGGGCCACGAGCAGTACTTC. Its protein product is CATDGVQGHEQYF. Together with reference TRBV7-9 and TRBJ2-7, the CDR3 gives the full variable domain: DTGVSQNPRHKITKRGQNVTFRCDPISEHNRLYWYRQTLGQGPEFLTYFQNEAQLEKSRLLSDRFSAERPKGSFSTLEIQRTEQGDSAMYLCATDGVQGHEQYFGPGTRLTVT.

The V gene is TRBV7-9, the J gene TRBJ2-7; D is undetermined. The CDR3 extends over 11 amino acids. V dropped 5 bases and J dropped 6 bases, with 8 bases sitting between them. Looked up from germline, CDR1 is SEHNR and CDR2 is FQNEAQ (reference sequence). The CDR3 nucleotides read TGTGCCAGCAGCGCTCGAACCGAGCAGTACTTC. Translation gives CASSARTEQYF.

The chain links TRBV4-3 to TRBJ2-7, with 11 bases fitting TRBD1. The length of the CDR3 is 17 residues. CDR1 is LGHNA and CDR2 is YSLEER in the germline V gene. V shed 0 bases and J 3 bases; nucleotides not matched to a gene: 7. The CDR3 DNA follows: TGCGCCAGCAGCCAAGATATGGGACAGGGGGTCTTCTACGAGCAGTACTTC. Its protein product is CASSQDMGQGVFYEQYF.

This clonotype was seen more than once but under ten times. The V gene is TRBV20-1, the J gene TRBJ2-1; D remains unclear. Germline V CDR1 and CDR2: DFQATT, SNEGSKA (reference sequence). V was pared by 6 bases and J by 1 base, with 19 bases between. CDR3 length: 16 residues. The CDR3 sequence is CSATVGLAVSYNEQFF. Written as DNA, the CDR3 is TGCAGTGCAACGGTAGGTCTGGCGGTATCCTACAATGAGCAGTTCTTC.

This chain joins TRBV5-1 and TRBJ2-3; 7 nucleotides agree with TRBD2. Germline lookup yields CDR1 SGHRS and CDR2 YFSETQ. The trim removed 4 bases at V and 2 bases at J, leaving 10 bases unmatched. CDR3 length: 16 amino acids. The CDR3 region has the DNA TGCGCCAGCAGCACCGGGGGGACCCACCCCACAGATACGCAGTATTTT. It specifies CASSTGGTHPTDTQYF. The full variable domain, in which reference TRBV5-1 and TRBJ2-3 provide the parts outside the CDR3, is KAGVTQTPRYLIKTRGQQVTLSCSPISGHRSVSWYQQTPGQGLQFLFEYFSETQRNKGNFPGRFSGRQFSNSRSEMNVSTLELGDSALYLCASSTGGTHPTDTQYFGPGTRLTVL.

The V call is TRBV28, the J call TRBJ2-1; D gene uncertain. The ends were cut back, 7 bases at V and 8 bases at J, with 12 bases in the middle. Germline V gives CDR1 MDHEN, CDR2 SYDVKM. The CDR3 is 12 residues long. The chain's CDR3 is CASTSSFDEQFF. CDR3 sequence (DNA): TGTGCCAGCACCTCGTCCTTCGATGAGCAGTTCTTC.

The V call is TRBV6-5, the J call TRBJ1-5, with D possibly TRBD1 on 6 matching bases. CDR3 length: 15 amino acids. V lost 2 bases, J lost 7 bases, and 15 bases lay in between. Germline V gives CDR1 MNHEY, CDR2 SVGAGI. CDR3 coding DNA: TGTGCCAGCAGTTACAGGGGGGTCGGGAAGCAGCCCCAGCATTTT. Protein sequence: CASSYRGVGKQPQHF.

CDR3 in DNA: TGTGCCAGCAGCCCAGACTCCGCCCTATACAATGAGCAGTTCTTC. The encoded protein is CASSPDSALYNEQFF. V is TRBV7-6 and J is TRBJ2-1, with unresolved D. V lost 5 bases and J lost 4, with 15 bases in between. Per the germline V gene, CDR1 is SGHVS and CDR2 is FNYEAQ. The CDR3 extends over 15 amino acids. Together with reference TRBV7-6 and TRBJ2-1, the CDR3 gives the full variable domain: GAGVSQSPRYKVTKRGQDVALRCDPISGHVSLYWYRQALGQGPEFLTYFNYEAQQDKSGLPNDRFSAERPEGSISTLTIQRTEQRDSAMYRCASSPDSALYNEQFFGPGTRLTVL.

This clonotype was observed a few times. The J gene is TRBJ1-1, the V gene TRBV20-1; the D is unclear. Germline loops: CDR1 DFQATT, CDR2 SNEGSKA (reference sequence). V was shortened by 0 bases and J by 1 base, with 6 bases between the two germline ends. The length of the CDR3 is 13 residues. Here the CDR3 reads CSARDTGNTEAFF. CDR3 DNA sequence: TGCAGTGCTAGAGATACCGGGAACACTGAAGCTTTCTTT.

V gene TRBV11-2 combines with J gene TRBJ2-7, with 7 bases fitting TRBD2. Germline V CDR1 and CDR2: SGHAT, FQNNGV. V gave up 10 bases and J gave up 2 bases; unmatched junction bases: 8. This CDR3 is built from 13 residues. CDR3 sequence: CATLGEGTYEQYF. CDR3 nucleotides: TGTGCCACCCTAGGGGAGGGGACCTACGAGCAGTACTTC.

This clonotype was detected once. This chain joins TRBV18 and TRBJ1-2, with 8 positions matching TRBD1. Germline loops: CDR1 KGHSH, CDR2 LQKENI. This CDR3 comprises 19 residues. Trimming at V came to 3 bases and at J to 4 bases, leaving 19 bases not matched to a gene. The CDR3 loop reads CASSPYATGTGGVSYGYTF. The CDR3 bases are TGTGCCAGCTCACCGTACGCTACCGGGACAGGAGGCGTCTCCTATGGCTACACCTTC.

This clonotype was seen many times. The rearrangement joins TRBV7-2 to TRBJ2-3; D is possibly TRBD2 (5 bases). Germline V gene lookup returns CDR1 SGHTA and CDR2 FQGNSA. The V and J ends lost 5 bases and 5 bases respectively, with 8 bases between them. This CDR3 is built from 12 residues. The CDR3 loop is CASSRTGDTQYF. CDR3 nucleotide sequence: TGTGCCAGCAGCCGGACTGGAGATACGCAGTATTTT.

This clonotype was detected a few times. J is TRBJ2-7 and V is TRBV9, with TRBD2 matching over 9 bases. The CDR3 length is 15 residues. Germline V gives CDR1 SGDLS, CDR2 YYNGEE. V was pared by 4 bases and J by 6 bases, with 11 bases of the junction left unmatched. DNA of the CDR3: TGTGCCAGCAGCCAGCTGAGCGGGAGGTCTTCCGAGCAGTACTTC. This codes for CASSQLSGRSSEQYF.

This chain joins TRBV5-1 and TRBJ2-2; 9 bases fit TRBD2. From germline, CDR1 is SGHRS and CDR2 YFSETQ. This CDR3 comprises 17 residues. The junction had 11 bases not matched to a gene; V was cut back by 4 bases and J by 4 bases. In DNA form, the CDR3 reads TGCGCCAGCAGCCGCGGGGGTAGCGGGAGAGGCACCGGGGAGCTGTTTTTT. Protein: CASSRGGSGRGTGELFF.

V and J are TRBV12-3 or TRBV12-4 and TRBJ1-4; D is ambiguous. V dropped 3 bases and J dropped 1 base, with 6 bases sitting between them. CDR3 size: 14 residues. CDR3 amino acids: CASSFNRTNEKLFF. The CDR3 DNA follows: TGTGCCAGCAGTTTTAACAGAACTAATGAAAAACTGTTTTTT.

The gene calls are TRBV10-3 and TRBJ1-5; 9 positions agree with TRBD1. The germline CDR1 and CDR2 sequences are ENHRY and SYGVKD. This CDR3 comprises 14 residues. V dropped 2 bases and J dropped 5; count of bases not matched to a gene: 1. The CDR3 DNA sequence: TGTGCCATCAGTGAGGGACAGGGGTATCAGCCCCAGCATTTT. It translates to CAISEGQGYQPQHF.

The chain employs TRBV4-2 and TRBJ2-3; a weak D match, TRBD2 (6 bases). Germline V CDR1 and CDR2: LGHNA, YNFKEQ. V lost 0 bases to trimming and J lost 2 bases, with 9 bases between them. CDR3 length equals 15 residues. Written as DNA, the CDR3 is TGTGCCAGCAGCCAAGATAGCGGCTTCACAGATACGCAGTATTTT. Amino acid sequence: CASSQDSGFTDTQYF.

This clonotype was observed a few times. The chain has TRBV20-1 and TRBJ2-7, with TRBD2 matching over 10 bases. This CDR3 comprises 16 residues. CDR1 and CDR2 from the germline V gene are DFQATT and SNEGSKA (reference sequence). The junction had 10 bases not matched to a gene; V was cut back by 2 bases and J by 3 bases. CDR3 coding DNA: TGCAGTGCTAGAATGTATAGCGGGAGGCCTAACTACGAGCAGTACTTC. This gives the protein CSARMYSGRPNYEQYF.